This T cell receptor beta chain was captured in a study of blood T cell repertoires in COVID-19. TCRdb keeps only in-frame clones here, not all; method: immunoSEQ multiplex PCR. Of some 40,000 clones listed, approximately 83% are singletons. Sequencing input: peripheral blood. This clonotype was obtained from a woman of 80 years or more with acute or convalescent COVID-19.

The CDR3 is CASREGPNYGYTF. The CDR3, as DNA: TGTGCCAGCAGGGAGGGACCCAACTATGGCTACACCTTC. The rearrangement links TRBV2 to TRBJ1-2; a possible D gene is TRBD1 (5 bases). Germline values: CDR1 SNHLY, CDR2 FYNNEI. This CDR3 region has 13 residues. Deletions cut 6 bases from V and 2 bases from J, with 10 bases between.